Given below is one T cell receptor (beta chain) in context. The data originate from a study of blood T cells in healthy people across ages. Using a J-beta primer mix together with a sample-barcoded 5' primer, a second PCR was run for 7 to 11 cycles. MiXCR, run by TCRdb on the 5' RACE reads, gives a single entry per CDR3 protein. The sample contains approximately 800,000 distinct CDR3 sequences, around 45% of which appear only once. Total RNA extracted from each sample amounted to at least 5 micrograms. Germline values: CDR1 SQVTM, CDR2 ANQGSEA. Deletions cut 3 bases from V and 7 bases from J, with 19 bases between. This CDR3 is built from 14 residues.

J is TRBJ2-7 and V is TRBV29-1; either TRBD1 or TRBD2 may fit D (7 bases each). The material sequenced was blood. The clonotype was recovered from a man older than 75 in good health. As DNA, the CDR3 is TGCAGCGTTGATGGCGGGAGACAGGGCAATGAGCAGTACTTC. This gives the protein CSVDGGRQGNEQYF.